The 20 T cell receptor beta chains below were found in one sample sequenced in a study of blood T cell repertoires in COVID-19. The data were produced by immunoSEQ multiplex PCR, yet TCRdb's version contains in-frame clones alone and is incomplete. The data hold about 460,000 clones, with about nine tenths observed a single time. Material: PBMCs or T cells enriched from blood (not recorded which). Every receptor here comes from a woman aged 55-70 years who had recovered from COVID-19.

The V gene is TRBV19, the J gene TRBJ1-1, with 7 bases matching TRBD1. Per the germline V gene, CDR1 is LNHDA and CDR2 is SQIVND (reference sequence). Unmatched junction bases numbered 9, after V lost 7 bases and J lost 4 bases. The CDR3 covers 14 residues. As DNA, the CDR3 is TGTGCCAGTACCCGCGAGAGGGGGCTCACTGAAGCTTTCTTT. Encoded protein: CASTRERGLTEAFF.

This clone occurred a few times. This chain connects TRBV5-1 to TRBJ1-5; D is ambiguous. Germline assignment: CDR1 SGHRS and CDR2 YFSETQ. The V gene lost 7 bases and the J gene lost 4 bases, with 12 bases spanning the gap. There are 13 residues in the CDR3. CDR3 amino acids: CASAADVNQPQHF. The CDR3 DNA reads TGCGCCAGCGCTGCGGATGTGAATCAGCCCCAGCATTTT.

The chain has TRBV7-8 and TRBJ1-1; D is perhaps TRBD1 (5 bases). The CDR3 contains 13 residues. With 5 bases removed from V and 1 base from J, the gap between germline ends came to 8 bases. Germline-derived CDR1 and CDR2 are SGHVS and FQNEAQ. CDR3 region: CASSTDRNTEAFF. Here the CDR3 DNA reads TGTGCCAGCAGCACCGACAGGAACACTGAAGCTTTCTTT.

The chain has TRBV5-5 and TRBJ1-6; D unresolved. V lost 0 bases and J lost 8, with 12 bases in between. Germline loops: CDR1 SGHKS, CDR2 YYEKEE (reference sequence). The CDR3 is 15 residues long. The CDR3 is CASSLEQLAHSPLHF. CDR3 nucleotide sequence: TGTGCCAGCAGCTTGGAACAGCTAGCCCATTCACCCCTCCACTTT.

The rearrangement links TRBV7-9 to TRBJ1-3, with TRBD1 matching over 7 bases. The CDR3 length is 14 residues. CDR1 and CDR2 (germline): SEHNR, FQNEAQ (reference sequence). After removal of 7 bases from V and 3 bases from J, the junction contained 6 bases not matched to a gene. The CDR3 sequence is CASKGADSGNTIYF. In nucleotides, the CDR3 is TGTGCCAGCAAGGGGGCCGACAGTGGAAACACCATATATTTT.

The chain is built from TRBV29-1 and TRBJ2-7; D possibly corresponds to TRBD2 (7 bases). Germline V gene lookup returns CDR1 SQVTM and CDR2 ANQGSEA. This CDR3 is built from 15 residues. The ends were cut back, 6 bases at V and 0 bases at J, with 18 bases in the middle. CDR3 amino acids: CSVQVGRGGSYEQYF. The CDR3, as DNA: TGCAGCGTCCAGGTTGGGAGGGGGGGCTCCTACGAGCAGTACTTC.

The V gene is TRBV23-1, the J gene TRBJ1-2; no clear D. TRBV23-1 is an ORF for which the function is uncertain. The ends were cut back, 1 base at V and 4 bases at J, with 25 bases in the middle. The CDR3 is 19 amino acids. CDR3 nucleotide sequence: TGCGCCAGCAGTCAATTTGGTCGGAGGAGTAAACCGGAACTCTATGGCTACACCTTC. It yields the protein CASSQFGRRSKPELYGYTF.

The sample holds one count of this clone. This chain joins TRBV18 and TRBJ2-3; tentatively, D is TRBD1 (5 bases). V lost 3 bases to trimming and J lost 0 bases, with 10 bases between them. Germline assignment: CDR1 KGHSH and CDR2 LQKENI. The CDR3 covers 15 residues. The CDR3 reads CASSPQGQSTDTQYF. CDR3 DNA sequence: TGTGCCAGCTCACCGCAGGGTCAAAGCACAGATACGCAGTATTTT.

J is TRBJ1-2 and V is TRBV19; no reliable D call. Germline V gene data show CDR1 as LNHDA and CDR2 as SQIVND (reference sequence). The CDR3 consists of 13 residues. Trimming took 5 bases from V and 5 from J, leaving 12 bases between them. The CDR3 bases are TGTGCCAGTAGTCCAGCAGGTGTTTATGGCTACACCTTC. Translation gives CASSPAGVYGYTF.

This chain links TRBV30 with TRBJ1-4; the match to TRBD1 covers 8 bases. The germline gives CDR1 GTSNPN, CDR2 SVGIG (reference sequence). The CDR3 runs 13 residues. The junction had 13 bases not matched to a gene; V was cut back by 4 bases and J by 15 bases. The CDR3 nucleotides are TGTGCCTGGAATGACGGACAGGGATTTGATTTGTTTTTT. Its translation: CAWNDGQGFDLFF. Full variable domain (outside the CDR3, taken from reference TRBV30 and TRBJ1-4): SQTIHQWPATLVQPVGSPLSLECTVEGTSNPNLYWYRQAAGRGLQLLFYSVGIGQISSEVPQNLSASRPQDRQFILSSKKLLLSDSGFYLCAWNDGQGFDLFFGSGTQLSVL.

The chain has TRBV10-1 and TRBJ2-2; D call uncertain. V was pared by 3 bases and J by 4 bases, with 9 bases between. The germline V gene has CDR1 WNHNN and CDR2 SYGVQD (reference sequence). This CDR3 comprises 14 residues. The CDR3 region has the DNA TGCGCCAGCAGTGACGGCTGGAGCACCGGGGAGCTGTTTTTT. Residues: CASSDGWSTGELFF.

The J gene is TRBJ2-4, the V gene TRBV7-2; 9 bases match TRBD2. V was pared by 0 bases and J by 0 bases, with 3 bases of the junction left unmatched. The CDR3 consists of 17 residues. Germline-derived CDR1 and CDR2 are SGHTA and FQGNSA. The CDR3 here is CASSLAGLARAKNIQYF. CDR3 nucleotides: TGTGCCAGCAGCTTAGCGGGACTAGCCAGAGCCAAAAACATTCAGTACTTC.

The chain has TRBV27 and TRBJ1-2, with D tentatively TRBD1 (6 bases). The V end lost 2 bases, the J end lost 6 bases, and 10 bases lay between the germline ends. The CDR3 runs to 13 residues. Germline lookup yields CDR1 MNHEY and CDR2 SMNVEV (reference sequence). CDR3 sequence (DNA): TGTGCCAGCAGTTTACTCAGGGGAGATGGCTACACCTTC. Amino acid sequence: CASSLLRGDGYTF.

The V and J genes are TRBV18 and TRBJ1-4; 9 bases fit TRBD1. The germline gives CDR1 KGHSH, CDR2 LQKENI. Losses at the gene ends were 3 bases for V and 6 bases for J; bases not matched to a gene: 8. CDR3 size: 16 residues. CDR3 sequence: CASSPNRDRVDEKLFF. CDR3 DNA: TGTGCCAGCTCACCGAACCGGGACAGGGTGGATGAAAAACTGTTTTTT.

This clone has only a few counts. The chain uses TRBV19 and TRBJ2-1, with 9 bases identical to TRBD2. The CDR3 totals 15 residues. Trimming cost V 4 bases and J 6 bases; bases outside gene matches: 7. The germline gives CDR1 LNHDA, CDR2 SQIVND (reference sequence). This chain's CDR3 is CASSTGTSSTNEQFF. Here the CDR3 DNA reads TGTGCCAGTAGTACAGGGACTAGCAGCACCAATGAGCAGTTCTTC.

This chain links TRBV5-1 with TRBJ1-4; unclear D gene. V was shortened by 2 bases and J by 2 bases, with 10 bases between the two germline ends. The CDR3 has 15 residues. Germline V gene sequence: CDR1 SGHRS, CDR2 YFSETQ. CDR3 region: CASSLDGVTNEKLFF. As DNA, the CDR3 is TGCGCCAGCAGCTTAGACGGGGTCACTAATGAAAAACTGTTTTTT.

The chain links TRBV5-1 to TRBJ1-3, with D maybe TRBD1 (5 bases). The CDR3 runs to 15 residues. The germline V gene encodes CDR1 SGHRS and CDR2 YFSETQ. V shed 3 bases and J shed 4 bases, with 14 bases lying between them. This CDR3 reads CASSWDGGVGNTIYF. CDR3 coding DNA: TGCGCCAGCAGCTGGGACGGCGGGGTGGGAAACACCATATATTTT.

The chain is built from TRBV5-1 and TRBJ1-1, with TRBD1 as a possible D gene (5 bases). V lost 2 bases, J lost 1 base, and 12 bases lay in between. The CDR3 runs to 15 residues. Germline CDR1 SGHRS, CDR2 YFSETQ. The CDR3 protein is CASSFRRGPNTEAFF. CDR3 nucleotide sequence: TGCGCCAGCAGCTTTCGGCGGGGACCGAACACTGAAGCTTTCTTT.

The chain combines TRBV6-5 with TRBJ1-1, with 8 bases identical to TRBD1. V gave up 6 bases and J gave up 0 bases; unmatched junction bases: 6. Germline V gene data show CDR1 as MNHEY and CDR2 as SVGAGI. The CDR3 has 15 amino acids. CDR3 amino acids: CASRLRQGLNTEAFF. The CDR3 DNA reads as TGTGCCAGCAGGCTTAGACAGGGGCTGAACACTGAAGCTTTCTTT.

This clone was observed a few times. This sequence joins TRBV30 and TRBJ1-1; D might be TRBD1 (5 bases). Germline loops: CDR1 GTSNPN, CDR2 SVGIG (reference sequence). The V gene lost 4 bases and the J gene lost 1 base, with 22 bases spanning the gap. There are 17 residues in the CDR3. CDR3 sequence (DNA): TGTGCCTGGATAGCGGGGGGGGACGCTCAGTCGAACACTGAAGCTTTCTTT. Its protein product is CAWIAGGDAQSNTEAFF.